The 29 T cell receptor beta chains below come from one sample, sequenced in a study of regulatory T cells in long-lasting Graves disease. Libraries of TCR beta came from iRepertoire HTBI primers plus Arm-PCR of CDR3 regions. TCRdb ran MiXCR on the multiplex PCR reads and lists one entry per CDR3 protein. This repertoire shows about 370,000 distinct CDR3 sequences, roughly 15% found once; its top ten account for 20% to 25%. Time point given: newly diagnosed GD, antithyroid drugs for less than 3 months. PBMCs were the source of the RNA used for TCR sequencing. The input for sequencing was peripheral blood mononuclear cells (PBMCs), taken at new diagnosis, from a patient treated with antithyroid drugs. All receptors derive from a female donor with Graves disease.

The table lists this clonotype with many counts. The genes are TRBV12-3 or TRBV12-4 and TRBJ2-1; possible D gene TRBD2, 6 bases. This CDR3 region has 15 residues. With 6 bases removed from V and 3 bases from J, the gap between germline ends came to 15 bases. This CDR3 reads CASRFKEGSYNEQFF. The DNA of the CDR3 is TGTGCCAGCAGATTCAAGGAGGGCAGCTACAATGAGCAGTTCTTC.

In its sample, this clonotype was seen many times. The CDR3 DNA is TGTGCCAGCTTGGGAACGGGTGGCACTGAAGCTTTCTTT. Translation: CASLGTGGTEAFF. The chain joins TRBV2 to TRBJ1-1; D is uncertain. Trimming left V 8 bases short and J 4 bases short, with 14 bases between. The germline V gene encodes CDR1 SNHLY and CDR2 FYNNEI. The length of the CDR3 is 13 residues. The whole variable domain, remainder taken from reference TRBV2 and TRBJ1-1, is EPEVTQTPSHQVTQMGQEVILRCVPISNHLYFYWYRQILGQKVEFLVSFYNNEISEKSEIFDDQFSVERPDGSNFTLKIRSTKLEDSAMYFCASLGTGGTEAFFGQGTRLTVV.

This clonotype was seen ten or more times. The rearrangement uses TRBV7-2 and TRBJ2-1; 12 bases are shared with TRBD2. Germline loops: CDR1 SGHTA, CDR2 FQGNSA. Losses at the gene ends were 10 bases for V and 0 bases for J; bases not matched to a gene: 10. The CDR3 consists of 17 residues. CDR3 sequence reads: CAIATSGGPSSYNEQFF. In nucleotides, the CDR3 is TGTGCCATCGCGACTAGCGGGGGTCCGAGCTCCTACAATGAGCAGTTCTTC. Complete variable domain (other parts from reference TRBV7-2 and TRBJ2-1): GAGVSQSPSNKVTEKGKDVELRCDPISGHTALYWYRQSLGQGLEFLIYFQGNSAPDKSGLPSDRFSAERTGGSVSTLTIQRTQQEDSAVYLCAIATSGGPSSYNEQFFGPGTRLTVL.

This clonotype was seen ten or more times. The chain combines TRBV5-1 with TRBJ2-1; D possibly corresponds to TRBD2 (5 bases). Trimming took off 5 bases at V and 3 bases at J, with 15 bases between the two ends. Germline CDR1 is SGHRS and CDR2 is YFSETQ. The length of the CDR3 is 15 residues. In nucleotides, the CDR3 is TGCGCCAGCAGATACGCGGACTCGAACTACAATGAGCAGTTCTTC. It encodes CASRYADSNYNEQFF.

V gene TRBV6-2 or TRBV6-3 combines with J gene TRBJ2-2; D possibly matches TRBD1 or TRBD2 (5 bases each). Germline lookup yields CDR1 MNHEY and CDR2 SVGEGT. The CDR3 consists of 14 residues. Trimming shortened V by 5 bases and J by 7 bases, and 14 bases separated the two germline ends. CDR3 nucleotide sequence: TGTGCCAGCAGTCCGCAGGGACGGGACGGGGAGCTGTTTTTT. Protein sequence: CASSPQGRDGELFF.

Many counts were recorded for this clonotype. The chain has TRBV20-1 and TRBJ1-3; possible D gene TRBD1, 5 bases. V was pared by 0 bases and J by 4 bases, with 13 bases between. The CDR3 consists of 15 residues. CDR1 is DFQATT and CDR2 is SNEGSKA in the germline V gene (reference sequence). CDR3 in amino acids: CSARDPRDDGNTIYF. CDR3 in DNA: TGCAGTGCTAGAGATCCCAGGGATGACGGAAACACCATATATTTT.

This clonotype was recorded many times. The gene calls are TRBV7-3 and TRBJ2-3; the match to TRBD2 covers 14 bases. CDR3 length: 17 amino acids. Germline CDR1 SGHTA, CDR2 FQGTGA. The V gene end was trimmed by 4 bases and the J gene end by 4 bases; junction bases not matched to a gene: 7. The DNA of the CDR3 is TGTGCCAGCAGCTCGGGACTAGCGGGAGTCGGCCCAGATACGCAGTATTTT. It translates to CASSSGLAGVGPDTQYF.

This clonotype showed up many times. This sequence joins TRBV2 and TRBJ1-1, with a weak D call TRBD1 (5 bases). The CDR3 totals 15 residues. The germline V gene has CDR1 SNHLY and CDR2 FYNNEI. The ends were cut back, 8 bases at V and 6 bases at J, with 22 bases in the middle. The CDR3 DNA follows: TGTGCCAGCCGGGCTCCCTTCCAGGACAAGCCTGAAGCTTTCTTT. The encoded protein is CASRAPFQDKPEAFF.

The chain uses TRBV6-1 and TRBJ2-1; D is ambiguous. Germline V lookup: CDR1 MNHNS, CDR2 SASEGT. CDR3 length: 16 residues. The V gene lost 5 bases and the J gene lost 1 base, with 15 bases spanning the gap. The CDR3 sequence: CASSILLLPSYNEQFF. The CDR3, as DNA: TGTGCCAGCAGTATCCTCCTCCTCCCGTCCTACAATGAGCAGTTCTTC.

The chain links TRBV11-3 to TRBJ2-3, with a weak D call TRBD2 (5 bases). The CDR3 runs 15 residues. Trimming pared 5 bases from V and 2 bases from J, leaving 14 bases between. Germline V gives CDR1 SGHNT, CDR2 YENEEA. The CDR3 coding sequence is TGTGCCAGCAGCCCCGGACTTGGGATCACAGATACGCAGTATTTT. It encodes CASSPGLGITDTQYF.

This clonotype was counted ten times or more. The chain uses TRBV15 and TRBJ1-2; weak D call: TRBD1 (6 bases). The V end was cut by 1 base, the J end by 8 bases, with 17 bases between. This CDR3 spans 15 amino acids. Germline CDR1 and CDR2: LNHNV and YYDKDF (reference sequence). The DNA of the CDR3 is TGTGCCACCAGCAGAGTAGGACAGTATGCTGAGGGCTACACCTTC. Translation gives CATSRVGQYAEGYTF.

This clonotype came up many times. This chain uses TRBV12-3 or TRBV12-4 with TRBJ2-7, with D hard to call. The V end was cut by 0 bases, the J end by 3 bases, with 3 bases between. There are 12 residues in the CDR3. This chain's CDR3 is CASSLAVYEQYF. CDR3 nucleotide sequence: TGTGCCAGCAGTTTAGCAGTCTACGAGCAGTACTTC.

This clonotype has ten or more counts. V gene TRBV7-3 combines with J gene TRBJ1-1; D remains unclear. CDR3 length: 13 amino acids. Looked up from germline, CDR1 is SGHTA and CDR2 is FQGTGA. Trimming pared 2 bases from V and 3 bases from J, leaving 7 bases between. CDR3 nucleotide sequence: TGTGCCAGCAGCTTATTCGCGGACACTGAAGCTTTCTTT. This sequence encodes CASSLFADTEAFF.

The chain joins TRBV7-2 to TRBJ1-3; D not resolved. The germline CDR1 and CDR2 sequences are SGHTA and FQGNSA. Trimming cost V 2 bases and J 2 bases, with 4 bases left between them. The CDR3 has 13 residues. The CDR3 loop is CASSLLTGNTIYF. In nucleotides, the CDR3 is TGTGCCAGCAGCTTATTAACTGGAAACACCATATATTTT. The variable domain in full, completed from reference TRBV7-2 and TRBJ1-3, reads GAGVSQSPSNKVTEKGKDVELRCDPISGHTALYWYRQSLGQGLEFLIYFQGNSAPDKSGLPSDRFSAERTGGSVSTLTIQRTQQEDSAVYLCASSLLTGNTIYFGEGSWLTVV.

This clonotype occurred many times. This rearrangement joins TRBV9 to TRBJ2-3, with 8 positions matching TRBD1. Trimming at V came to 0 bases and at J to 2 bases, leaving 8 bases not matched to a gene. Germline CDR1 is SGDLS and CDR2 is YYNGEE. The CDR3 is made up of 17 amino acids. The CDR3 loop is CASSVGIRTGNTDTQYF. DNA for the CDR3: TGTGCCAGCAGCGTAGGCATCAGGACAGGGAACACAGATACGCAGTATTTT.

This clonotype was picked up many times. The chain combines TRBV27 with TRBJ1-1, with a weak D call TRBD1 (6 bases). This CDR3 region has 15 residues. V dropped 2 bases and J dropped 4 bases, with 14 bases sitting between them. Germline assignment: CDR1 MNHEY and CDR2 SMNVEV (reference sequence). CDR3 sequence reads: CASSLKWDTGTEAFF. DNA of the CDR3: TGTGCCAGCAGTTTAAAATGGGACACAGGCACTGAAGCTTTCTTT.

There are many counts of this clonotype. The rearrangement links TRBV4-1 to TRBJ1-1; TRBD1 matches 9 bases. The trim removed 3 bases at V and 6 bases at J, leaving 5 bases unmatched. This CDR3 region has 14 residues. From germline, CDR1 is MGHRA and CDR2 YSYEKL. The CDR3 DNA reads TGCGCCAGCAGCCAGGGACAGGGTAGTCCTGAAGCTTTCTTT. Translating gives CASSQGQGSPEAFF.

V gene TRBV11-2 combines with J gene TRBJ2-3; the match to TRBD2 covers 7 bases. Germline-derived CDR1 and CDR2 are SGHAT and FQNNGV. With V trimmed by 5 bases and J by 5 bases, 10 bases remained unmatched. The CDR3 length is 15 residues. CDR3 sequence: CASSIGGTPGDTQYF. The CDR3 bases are TGTGCCAGCAGCATCGGGGGGACCCCCGGAGATACGCAGTATTTT.

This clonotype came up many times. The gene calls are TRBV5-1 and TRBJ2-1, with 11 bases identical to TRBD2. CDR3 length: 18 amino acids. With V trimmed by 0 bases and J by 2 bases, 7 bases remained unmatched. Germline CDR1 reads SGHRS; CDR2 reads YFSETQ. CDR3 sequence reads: CASSLVAGGRDPYNEQFF. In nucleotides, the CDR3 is TGCGCCAGCAGCTTGGTAGCGGGAGGGCGGGACCCCTACAATGAGCAGTTCTTC.

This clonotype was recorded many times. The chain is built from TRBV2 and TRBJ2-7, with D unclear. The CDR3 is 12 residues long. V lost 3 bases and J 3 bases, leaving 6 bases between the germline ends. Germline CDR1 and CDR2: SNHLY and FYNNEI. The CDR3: CASSDVDYEQYF. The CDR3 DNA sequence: TGTGCCAGCAGTGACGTAGACTACGAGCAGTACTTC.

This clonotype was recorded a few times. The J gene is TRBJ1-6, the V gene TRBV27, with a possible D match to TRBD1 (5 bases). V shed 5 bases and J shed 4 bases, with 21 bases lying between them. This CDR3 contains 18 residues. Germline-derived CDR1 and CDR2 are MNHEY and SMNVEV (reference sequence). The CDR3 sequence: CASSLTRPVGAYNSPLHF. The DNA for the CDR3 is TGTGCCAGCAGTCTTACGAGACCGGTTGGGGCTTATAATTCACCCCTCCACTTT.

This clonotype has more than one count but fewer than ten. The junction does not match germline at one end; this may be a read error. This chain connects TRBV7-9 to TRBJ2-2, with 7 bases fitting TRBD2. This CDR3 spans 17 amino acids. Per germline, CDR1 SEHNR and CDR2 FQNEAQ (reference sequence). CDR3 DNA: TGCGCCAGCAGCCAAGATGGCGGGAGCGGCGACACCGGGGAGCTGTTTTTT. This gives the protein CASSQDGGSGDTGELFF.

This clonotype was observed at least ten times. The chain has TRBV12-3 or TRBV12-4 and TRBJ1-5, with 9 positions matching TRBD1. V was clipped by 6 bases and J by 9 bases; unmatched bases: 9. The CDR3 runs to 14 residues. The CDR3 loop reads CASSQGQGALPQHF. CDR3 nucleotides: TGTGCCAGCAGCCAGGGACAGGGAGCACTGCCCCAGCATTTT.

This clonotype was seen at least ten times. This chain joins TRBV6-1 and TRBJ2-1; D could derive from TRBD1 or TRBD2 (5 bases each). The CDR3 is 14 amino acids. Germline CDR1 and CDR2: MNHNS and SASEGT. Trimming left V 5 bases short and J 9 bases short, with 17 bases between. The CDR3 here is CASSRIAEGSEQFF. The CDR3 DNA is TGTGCCAGCAGTCGGATAGCTGAGGGGAGTGAGCAGTTCTTC.

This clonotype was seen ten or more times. The chain's CDR3 is CATSRDRGVPGETQYF. Written as DNA, the CDR3 is TGTGCCACCAGCAGAGATCGCGGGGTCCCGGGAGAGACCCAGTACTTC. V usage is TRBV15 and J usage is TRBJ2-5; TRBD2 is a possible D gene (6 bases). The CDR3 totals 16 residues. V was trimmed by 0 bases and J by 4 bases, leaving 15 bases between them. The germline V gene has CDR1 LNHNV and CDR2 YYDKDF (reference sequence).

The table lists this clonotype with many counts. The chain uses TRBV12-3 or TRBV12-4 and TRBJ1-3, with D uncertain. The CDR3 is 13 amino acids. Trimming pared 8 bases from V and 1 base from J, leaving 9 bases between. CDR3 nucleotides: TGTGCCAGCGGCCATAATTCTGGAAACACCATATATTTT. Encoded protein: CASGHNSGNTIYF.

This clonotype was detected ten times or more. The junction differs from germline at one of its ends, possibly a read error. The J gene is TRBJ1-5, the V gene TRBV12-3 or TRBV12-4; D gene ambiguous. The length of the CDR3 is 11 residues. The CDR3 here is CASSLAGPQHF. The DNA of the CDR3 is TGTGCCAGCAGTCTAGCTGGGCCCCAGCATTTT.

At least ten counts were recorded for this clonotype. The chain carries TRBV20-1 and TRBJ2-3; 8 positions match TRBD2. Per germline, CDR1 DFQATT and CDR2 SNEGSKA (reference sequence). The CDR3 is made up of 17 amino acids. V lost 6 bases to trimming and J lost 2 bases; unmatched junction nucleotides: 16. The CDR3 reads CSARSLTSGSVTDTQYF. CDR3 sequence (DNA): TGCAGTGCCAGATCCCTAACTAGCGGAAGCGTCACAGATACGCAGTATTTT.

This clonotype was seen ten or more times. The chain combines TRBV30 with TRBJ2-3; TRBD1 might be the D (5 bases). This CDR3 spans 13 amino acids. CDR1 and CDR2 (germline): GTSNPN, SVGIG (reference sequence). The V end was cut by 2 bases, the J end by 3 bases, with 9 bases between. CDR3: CAWSPQGTDTQYF. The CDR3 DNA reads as TGTGCCTGGAGTCCGCAGGGTACAGATACGCAGTATTTT.